These 10 T cell receptor beta chains were sequenced from one sample in a study of T cell repertoires in cytomegalovirus infection. In TCRdb, the reads were re-called with MiXCR into one record per CDR3 protein. The sample shows about 180,000 distinct CDR3 sequences, about 18% of them seen only once. The sample was CD8+ T cells from PBMCs. The receptors derive from a human donor in good health (CMV status not recorded). Some clones in this sample may be carry-over from other donors' samples.

CDR3 sequence (DNA): TGTGCCAGCAGCTTAGGACCGACCGAGCTGTTTTTT. Protein sequence: CASSLGPTELFF. The J gene is TRBJ1-4, the V gene TRBV7-9; D remains unclear. This CDR3 is built from 12 residues. Trimming shortened V by 1 base and J by 14 bases, and 11 bases separated the two germline ends. Germline CDR1 and CDR2: SEHNR and FQNEAQ (reference sequence).

The sample holds a few counts of this clonotype. This sequence joins TRBV28 and TRBJ2-7, with D uncertain. The CDR3 contains 13 residues. Trimming left V 5 bases short and J 7 bases short, with 15 bases between. CDR1 MDHEN and CDR2 SYDVKM come from the germline V gene. CDR3 sequence (DNA): TGTGCCAGCAGTCCCCGGCGGCGAGAGGAGCAGTACTTC. Its translation: CASSPRRREEQYF.

The chain has TRBV28 and TRBJ2-7, with a weak D call TRBD2 (5 bases). The CDR3 consists of 15 residues. Trimming cost V 8 bases and J 2 bases, with 19 bases left between them. The germline V gene encodes CDR1 MDHEN and CDR2 SYDVKM. The CDR3 DNA reads as TGTGCCAGCGCGTGGGGTTTGGGAGATGCCTACGAGCAGTACTTC. Its translation: CASAWGLGDAYEQYF.

Concerning this clonotype itself: A read error may produce the germline difference seen at one junction end. This sequence joins TRBV7-9 and TRBJ2-7; D call uncertain. The CDR3 spans 15 residues. Germline V gene data show CDR1 as SEHNR and CDR2 as FQNEAQ (reference sequence). In DNA, the CDR3 is TGTGCCAGCAGCTTAGCTGGCAGAGACTCCCACGAGCAGTACTTC. It yields the protein CASSLAGRDSHEQYF.

The chain has TRBV24-1 and TRBJ2-1; TRBD1 is a possible D gene (5 bases). The germline CDR1 and CDR2 sequences are KGHDR and SFDVKD. Trimming took off 1 base at V and 8 bases at J, with 8 bases between the two ends. This CDR3 has 13 residues. In nucleotides, the CDR3 is TGTGCCACCAGTGATTTAAGGGGTTATGAGCAGTTCTTC. Translating gives CATSDLRGYEQFF.

The chain combines TRBV4-3 with TRBJ2-2; no clear D. Germline assignment: CDR1 LGHNA and CDR2 YSLEER. The CDR3 is made up of 15 amino acids. The V gene lost 3 bases and the J gene lost 8 bases, with 16 bases spanning the gap. The CDR3 is CASSHPLGGEGELFF. DNA of the CDR3: TGCGCCAGCAGCCACCCCTTGGGCGGCGAGGGGGAGCTGTTTTTT.

This clonotype was seen only a few times. The chain couples TRBV6-5 to TRBJ2-2; D is perhaps TRBD1 (6 bases). Trimming removed 9 bases from V and 3 bases from J, with 11 bases in between. Germline CDR1 MNHEY, CDR2 SVGAGI. This CDR3 comprises 13 residues. The CDR3 DNA reads TGTGCCAGTCGGACAGATCACACCGGGGAGCTGTTTTTT. As protein: CASRTDHTGELFF.

V usage is TRBV5-6 and J usage is TRBJ1-1; D not resolved. CDR1 and CDR2 (germline): SGHDT, YYEEEE. Trimming shortened V by 3 bases and J by 7 bases, and 10 bases separated the two germline ends. The CDR3 loop spans 12 amino acids. CDR3 region: CASSYQMGEAFF. The CDR3 DNA reads TGTGCCAGCAGCTACCAAATGGGTGAAGCTTTCTTT.

This clonotype came up a few times. The rearrangement uses TRBV5-4 and TRBJ2-7; 14 nucleotides match TRBD2. The trim removed 3 bases at V and 9 bases at J, leaving 2 bases unmatched. This CDR3 contains 13 residues. Germline assignment: CDR1 SGHNT and CDR2 YYREEE (reference sequence). The CDR3, as DNA: TGTGCCAGCAGCTCGGGACTAGCGGGAGTGCAGTACTTC. Translated, it gives CASSSGLAGVQYF.

The V gene is TRBV10-3, the J gene TRBJ1-2; 7 bases fit TRBD1. V shed 0 bases, J shed 6 bases, and the junction held 7 bases outside the gene matches. CDR1 is ENHRY and CDR2 is SYGVKD in the germline V gene. The CDR3 is 15 amino acids. The CDR3 loop is CAISESEDRLDGYTF. The CDR3 bases are TGTGCCATCAGTGAGTCGGAGGACAGGCTCGATGGCTACACCTTC.